This T cell receptor beta chain was recovered during a study of neoadjuvant anti-PD-1 for oral cavity cancer. Study-wide findings and caveats: Larger post-treatment preexisting tumor clones tracked with greater tumor shrinkage.

Two replicates per tumor sample, mostly from roughly 4.9 ug of genomic DNA. Assay: immunoSEQ multiplex PCR; the TCRdb copy retains only in-frame clones and omits some. The data contain thousands of clones, 60% of them singletons. As to this clone: The antigen is not known.

This CDR3 comprises 14 residues. Germline V gives CDR1 KGHSH, CDR2 LQKENI. V lost 0 bases, J lost 0 bases, and 5 bases lay in between. The material sequenced was tumor tissue, taken before nivolumab (anti-PD-1) treatment. This TCR was recovered from a person aged 40-85 years with oral cavity squamous cell carcinoma. V usage is TRBV18 and J usage is TRBJ2-5; D gene ambiguous. DNA for the CDR3: TGTGCCAGCTCACCACCCCTGTACCAAGAGACCCAGTACTTC. It is translated as CASSPPLYQETQYF.